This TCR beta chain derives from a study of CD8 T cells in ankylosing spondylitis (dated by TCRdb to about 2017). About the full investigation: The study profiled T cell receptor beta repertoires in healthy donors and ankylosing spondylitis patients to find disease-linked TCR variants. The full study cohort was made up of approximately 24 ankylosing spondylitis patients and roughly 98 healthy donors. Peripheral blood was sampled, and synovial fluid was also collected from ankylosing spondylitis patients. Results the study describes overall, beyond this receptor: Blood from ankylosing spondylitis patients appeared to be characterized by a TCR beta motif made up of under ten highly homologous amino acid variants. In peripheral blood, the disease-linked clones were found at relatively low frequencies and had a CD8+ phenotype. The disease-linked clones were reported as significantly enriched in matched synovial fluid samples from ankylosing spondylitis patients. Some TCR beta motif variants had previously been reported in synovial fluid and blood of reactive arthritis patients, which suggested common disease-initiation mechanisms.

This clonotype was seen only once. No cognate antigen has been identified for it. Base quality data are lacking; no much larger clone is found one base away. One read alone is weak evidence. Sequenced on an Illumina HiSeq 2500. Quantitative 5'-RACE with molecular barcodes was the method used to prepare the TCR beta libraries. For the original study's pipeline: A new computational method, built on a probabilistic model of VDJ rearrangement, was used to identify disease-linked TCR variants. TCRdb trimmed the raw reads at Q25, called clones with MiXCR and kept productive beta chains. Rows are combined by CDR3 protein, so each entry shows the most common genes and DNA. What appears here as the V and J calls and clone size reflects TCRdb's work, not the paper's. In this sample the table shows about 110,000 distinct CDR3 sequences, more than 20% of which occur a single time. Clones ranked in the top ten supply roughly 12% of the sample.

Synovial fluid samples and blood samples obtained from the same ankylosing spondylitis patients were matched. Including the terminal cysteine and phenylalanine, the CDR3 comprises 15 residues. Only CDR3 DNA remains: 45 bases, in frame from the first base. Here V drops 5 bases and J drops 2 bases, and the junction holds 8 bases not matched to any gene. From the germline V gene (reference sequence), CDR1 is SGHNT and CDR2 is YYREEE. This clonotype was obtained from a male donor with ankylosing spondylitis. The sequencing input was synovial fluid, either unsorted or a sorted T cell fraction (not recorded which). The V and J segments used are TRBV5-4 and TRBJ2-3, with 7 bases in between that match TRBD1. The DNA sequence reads TGTGCCAGCAGGCTAGGGGGCGCGACCACAGATACGCAGTATTTT. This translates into CASRLGGATTDTQYF.